This T cell receptor beta chain was obtained from a study of CD8 T cells in Susac syndrome. The CDR3 is 12 residues long. V was shortened by 6 bases and J by 7 bases, with 15 bases between the two germline ends. CDR1 DFQATT and CDR2 SNEGSKA come from the germline V gene (reference sequence). Study results and caveats: An acknowledgment was made by the study that its TCR sequencing and HLA analysis involved relatively few individuals.

Notes on this clonotype: Its antigen is unknown.

With random hexamers, about 0.5 to 1 ug RNA was reverse transcribed. Multiplex PCR with immunoSEQ amplified the TCR beta CDR3 across 54 Vbeta and 13 Jbeta. TCRdb processed the immunoSEQ multiplex PCR reads anew with MiXCR; each CDR3 protein has one entry. The data hold approximately 150,000 distinct CDR3 sequences, with roughly 96% observed a single time. The multiple sclerosis controls were treatment-naive patients with relapsing-remitting disease that was stable or active. TEMRA cells were enriched by FACS, while CD8+ and CD4+ T cells were obtained through a negative isolation that was performed magnetically.

The chain uses TRBV20-1 and TRBJ2-5; maybe TRBD1 (6 bases). The sequence came from a human donor with multiple sclerosis. Material: CD4+ T cells from PBMCs. The CDR3: CSALLTGGTQYF. For the CDR3, the DNA is TGCAGTGCCCTATTGACAGGCGGGACCCAGTACTTC.